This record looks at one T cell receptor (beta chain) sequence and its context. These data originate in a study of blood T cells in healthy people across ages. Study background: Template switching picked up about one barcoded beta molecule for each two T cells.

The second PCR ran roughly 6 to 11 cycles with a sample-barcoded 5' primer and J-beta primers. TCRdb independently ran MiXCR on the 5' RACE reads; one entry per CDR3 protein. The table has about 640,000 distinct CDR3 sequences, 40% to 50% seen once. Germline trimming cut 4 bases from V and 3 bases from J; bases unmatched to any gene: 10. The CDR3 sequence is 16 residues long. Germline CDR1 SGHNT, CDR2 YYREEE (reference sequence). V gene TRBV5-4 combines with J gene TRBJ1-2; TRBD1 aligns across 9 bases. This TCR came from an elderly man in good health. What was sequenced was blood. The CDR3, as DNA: TGTGCCAGCAGCCCGGGACAGGGTCCACGGCACTATGGCTACACCTTC. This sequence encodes CASSPGQGPRHYGYTF.